The source of this T cell receptor beta chain is a study of blood T cell repertoires in COVID-19. Study details: Sources were T cells, B-cell-depleted T cells, or PBMCs; the material itself was cDNA or gDNA.

V was shortened by 0 bases and J by 3 bases, with 6 bases between the two germline ends. The CDR3 is 13 amino acids. The germline V gene has CDR1 SGHAT and CDR2 FQNNGV. Sequencing was performed with immunoSEQ multiplex PCR; in TCRdb, only in-frame clones are kept and a portion is missing. The sample yields 250,000 to 350,000 clones, approximately 86% seen once. The chain couples TRBV11-2 to TRBJ2-7, with unresolved D. The TCR sequence derives from a woman in her forties or fifties who had recovered from COVID-19. Sequencing used peripheral blood. The CDR3 here is CASSLDPNYEQYF. DNA for the CDR3: TGTGCCAGCAGCTTAGATCCAAACTACGAGCAGTACTTC.